The sequence of this T cell receptor (beta chain) was determined in a study of technical replicates of blood from a few donors. TCRdb's table, derived via immunoSEQ multiplex PCR, lists solely in-frame clones and lacks some. Of about 79,000 clones detected, approximately 94% appear once; the ten largest clones hold 0.2% to 0.3%. Germline trimming cut 3 bases from V and 6 bases from J; bases unmatched to any gene: 2. The CDR3 spans 15 residues. Germline-derived CDR1 and CDR2 are MGHRA and YSYEKL. The V and J genes are TRBV4-1 and TRBJ2-3, with 14 nucleotides matching TRBD2. Sequencing input: T cells isolated from PBMCs. This TCR came from a human donor in good health. The CDR3 sequence: CASSQTSGGADTQYF. The CDR3 nucleotides are TGCGCCAGCAGCCAGACTAGCGGGGGGGCTGATACGCAGTATTTT.